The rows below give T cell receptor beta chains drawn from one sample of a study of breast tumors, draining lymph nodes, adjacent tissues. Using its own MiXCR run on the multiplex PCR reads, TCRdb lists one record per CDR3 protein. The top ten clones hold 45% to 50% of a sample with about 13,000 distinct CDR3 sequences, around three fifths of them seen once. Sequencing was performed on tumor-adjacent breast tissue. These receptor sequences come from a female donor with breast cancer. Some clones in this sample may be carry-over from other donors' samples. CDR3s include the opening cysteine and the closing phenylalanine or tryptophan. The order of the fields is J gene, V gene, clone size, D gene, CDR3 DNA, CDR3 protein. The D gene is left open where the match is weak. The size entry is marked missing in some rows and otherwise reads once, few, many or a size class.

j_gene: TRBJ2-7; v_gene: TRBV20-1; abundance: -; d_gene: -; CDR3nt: TGCAGTGCTAGAGTCACCTCTAGCGCCCGGGGCGGCTCCTACGAGCAGTACTTC; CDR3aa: CSARVTSSARGGSYEQYF
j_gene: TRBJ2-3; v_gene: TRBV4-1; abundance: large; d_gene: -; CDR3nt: TGCGCCAGCAGCCCCCCAGGGACAGATACGCAGTATTTT; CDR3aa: CASSPPGTDTQYF
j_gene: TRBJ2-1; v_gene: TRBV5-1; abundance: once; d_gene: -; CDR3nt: TGCGCCAGCAGCTTGGTGGGTACGCCGACAGAGTTCTCCTACAATGAGCAGTTCTTC; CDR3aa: CASSLVGTPTEFSYNEQFF
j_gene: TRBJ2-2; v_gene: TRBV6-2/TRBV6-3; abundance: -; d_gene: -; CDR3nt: TGTGCCAGCAGTCCCGGATCAGACACCGGGGAGCTGTTTTTC; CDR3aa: CASSPGSDTGELFF
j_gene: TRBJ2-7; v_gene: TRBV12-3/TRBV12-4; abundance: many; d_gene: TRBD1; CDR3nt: TGTGCCAGCAGTTTCGGGACAGCCTCCTACGAGCAGTACTTC; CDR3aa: CASSFGTASYEQYF
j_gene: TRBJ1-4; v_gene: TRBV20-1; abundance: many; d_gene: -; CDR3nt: TGCAGTGCTAGAGATCTGACAGATGAAAAACTGTTTTTT; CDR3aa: CSARDLTDEKLFF
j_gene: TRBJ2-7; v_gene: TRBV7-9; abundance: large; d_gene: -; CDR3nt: TGTGCCAGCAGCCCCGGGACGGTTTACGAGCAGTACTTC; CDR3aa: CASSPGTVYEQYF
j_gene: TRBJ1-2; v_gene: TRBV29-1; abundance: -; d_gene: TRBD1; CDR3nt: TGCAGCGTTGAAAGGACAGGGGGCAATGGCTACACCTTC; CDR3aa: CSVERTGGNGYTF
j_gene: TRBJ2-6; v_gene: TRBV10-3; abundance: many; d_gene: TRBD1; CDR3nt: TGTGCCACAAGCCCGAGACAGGGGGTTTCTGGGGCCAACGTCCTGACTTTC; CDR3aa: CATSPRQGVSGANVLTF
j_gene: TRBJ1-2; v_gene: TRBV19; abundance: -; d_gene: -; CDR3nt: TGTGCCAGCGGTCCTCGTCACTATGGCTACACCTTC; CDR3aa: CASGPRHYGYTF
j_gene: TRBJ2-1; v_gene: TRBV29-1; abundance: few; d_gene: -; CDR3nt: TGCAGCGTTGAAGATGCCGGTTATGAGCAGTTCTTC; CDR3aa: CSVEDAGYEQFF
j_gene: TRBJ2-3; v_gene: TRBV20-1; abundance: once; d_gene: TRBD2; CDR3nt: TGCAGTGCCCTACTAGCGGCAAGCACAGATACGCAGTATTTT; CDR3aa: CSALLAASTDTQYF
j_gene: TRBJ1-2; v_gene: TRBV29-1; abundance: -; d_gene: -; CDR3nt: TGCAGCGTTGGTAGCTTTCCGGGGCGGGGTGGCTACACCTTC; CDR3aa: CSVGSFPGRGGYTF
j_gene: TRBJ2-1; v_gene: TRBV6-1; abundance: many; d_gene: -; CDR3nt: TGTGCCAGCAGTGCCCCGGGCCGCGATGGGTTTTACAATGAGCAGTTCTTC; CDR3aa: CASSAPGRDGFYNEQFF
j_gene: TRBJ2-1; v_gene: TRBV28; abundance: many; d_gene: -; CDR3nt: TGTGCCAGCAGTTTCCCGGCAGCCGAGCAGTTCTTC; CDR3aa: CASSFPAAEQFF
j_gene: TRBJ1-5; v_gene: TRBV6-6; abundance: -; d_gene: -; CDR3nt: TGTGCCAGCACCCAACCGAGCCAGCCCCAGCACTTT; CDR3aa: CASTQPSQPQHF